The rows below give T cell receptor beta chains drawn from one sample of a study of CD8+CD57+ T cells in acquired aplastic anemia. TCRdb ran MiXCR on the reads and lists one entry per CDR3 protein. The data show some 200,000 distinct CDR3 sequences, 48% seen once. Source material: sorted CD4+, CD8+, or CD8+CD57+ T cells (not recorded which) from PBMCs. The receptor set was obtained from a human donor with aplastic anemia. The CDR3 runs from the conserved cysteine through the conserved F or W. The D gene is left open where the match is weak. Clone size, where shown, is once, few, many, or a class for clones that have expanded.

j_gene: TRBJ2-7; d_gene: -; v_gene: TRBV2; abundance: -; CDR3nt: TGTGCCAGCAGTGAATTCCCGGGGAACGAGCAGTACTTC; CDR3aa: CASSEFPGNEQYF
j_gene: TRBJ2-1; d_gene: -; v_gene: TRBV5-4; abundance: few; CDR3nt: TGTGCCAGCAGCTTAGGACACACACCTGACAATGAGCAGTTCTTC; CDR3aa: CASSLGHTPDNEQFF
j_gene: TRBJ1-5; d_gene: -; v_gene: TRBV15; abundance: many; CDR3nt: TGTGCCACCAGCAGCCTAGGGAGCCGGGGTCAGCCCCAGCATTTT; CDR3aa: CATSSLGSRGQPQHF
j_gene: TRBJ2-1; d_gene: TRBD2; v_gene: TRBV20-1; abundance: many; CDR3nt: TGCAGTGGCCGAAGGACTAGCGGGAACAATGAGCAGTTCTTC; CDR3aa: CSGRRTSGNNEQFF
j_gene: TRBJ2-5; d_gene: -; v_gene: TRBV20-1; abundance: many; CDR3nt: TGCAGTGCTAGACAGGGAGAGGCCCAGTACTTC; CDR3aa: CSARQGEAQYF
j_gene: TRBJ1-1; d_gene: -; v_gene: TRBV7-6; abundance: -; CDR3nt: TGTGCCAGCAGCTTAGGGTCGGCGGTGAACACTGAAGCTTTCTTT; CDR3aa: CASSLGSAVNTEAFF
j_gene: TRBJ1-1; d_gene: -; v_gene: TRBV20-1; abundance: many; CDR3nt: TGCAGTGCTCCTTACAGCTCAGGGGACACTGAAGCTTTCTTT; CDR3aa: CSAPYSSGDTEAFF
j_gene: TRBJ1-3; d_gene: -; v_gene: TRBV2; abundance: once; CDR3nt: TGTGCCAGCAGTGGCAGGGCTGGAAACACCATATATTTT; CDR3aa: CASSGRAGNTIYF
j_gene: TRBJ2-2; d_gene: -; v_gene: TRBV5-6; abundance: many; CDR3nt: TGTGCCAGCAGCCCCGAACCGAACACCGGGGAGCTGTTTTTT; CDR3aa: CASSPEPNTGELFF
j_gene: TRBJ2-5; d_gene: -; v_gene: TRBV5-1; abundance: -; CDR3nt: TGCGCCAGCAGTCCTTGGGGGGAAGAGACCCAGTGCTTC; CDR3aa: CASSPWGEETQCF
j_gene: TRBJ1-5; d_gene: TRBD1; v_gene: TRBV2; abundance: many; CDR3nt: TGTGCCAGCAGTGAATGGGGACAGGGGCATGGTCAGCCCCAGCATTTT; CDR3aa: CASSEWGQGHGQPQHF
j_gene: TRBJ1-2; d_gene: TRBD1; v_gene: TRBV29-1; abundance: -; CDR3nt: TGCAGCGACCAGGGGGTGTGGGGCTACACCTTC; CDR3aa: CSDQGVWGYTF
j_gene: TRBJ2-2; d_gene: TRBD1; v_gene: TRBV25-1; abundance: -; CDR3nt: TGTGCCAGCAGTGTCGGACAGGGGGCAGGCACCGGGGAGCTGTTTTTT; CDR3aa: CASSVGQGAGTGELFF
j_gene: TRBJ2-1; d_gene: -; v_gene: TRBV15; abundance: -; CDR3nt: TGTGCCACCAGTGCTCAGACAGGTTCCTACAATGAGCAGTTCTTC; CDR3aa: CATSAQTGSYNEQFF
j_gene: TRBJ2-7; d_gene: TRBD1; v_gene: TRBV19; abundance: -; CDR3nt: TGTGCCAGTAGCGCGGACAGGGAAGTTTCCTACGAGCAGTACTTC; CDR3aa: CASSADREVSYEQYF
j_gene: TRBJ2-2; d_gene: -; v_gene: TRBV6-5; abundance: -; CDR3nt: TGTGCCAGCAGTTGGAACACCGGGGAGCTGTTTTTT; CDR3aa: CASSWNTGELFF
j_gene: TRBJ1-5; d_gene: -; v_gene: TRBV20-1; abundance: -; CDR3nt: TGCAGTGCAAACACGGGGATCAATCAGCCCCAGCATTTT; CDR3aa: CSANTGINQPQHF
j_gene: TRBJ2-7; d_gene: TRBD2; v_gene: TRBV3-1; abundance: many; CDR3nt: TGTGCCAGCAGCCCGCGTTTTGGGCTAGCGGGGGAGATGTACGAGCAGTACTTC; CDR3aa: CASSPRFGLAGEMYEQYF
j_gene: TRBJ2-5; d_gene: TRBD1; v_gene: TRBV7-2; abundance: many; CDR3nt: TGTGCCAGCAGCCTAGCTGGGACAGGGGTTTGGGAAGAGACCCAGTACTTC; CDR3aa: CASSLAGTGVWEETQYF
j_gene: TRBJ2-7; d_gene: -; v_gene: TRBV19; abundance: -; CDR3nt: TGTGCCAGTACGGTAGGTCCAGGGCCCTACGAGCAGTACTTC; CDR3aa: CASTVGPGPYEQYF
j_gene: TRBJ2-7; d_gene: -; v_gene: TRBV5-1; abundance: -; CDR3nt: TGCGCCAGCAGCTTAGAGGGGGGGACGCCCGATTCCTACGAGCAGTACTTC; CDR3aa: CASSLEGGTPDSYEQYF
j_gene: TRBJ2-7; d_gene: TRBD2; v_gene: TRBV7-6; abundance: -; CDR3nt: TGTGCCAGCAGCCAAGCCCCACAGCGGGAGATCTACGAGCAGTACTTC; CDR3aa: CASSQAPQREIYEQYF
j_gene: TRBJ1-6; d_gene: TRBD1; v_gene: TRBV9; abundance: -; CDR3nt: TGTGCCAGCAGTCCAGGACAGGGAGGTAATTCACCCCTCCACTTT; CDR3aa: CASSPGQGGNSPLHF
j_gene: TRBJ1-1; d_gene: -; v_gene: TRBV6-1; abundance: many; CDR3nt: TGTGCCAGCACCAAGAACACTGAAGCTTTCTTT; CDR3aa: CASTKNTEAFF
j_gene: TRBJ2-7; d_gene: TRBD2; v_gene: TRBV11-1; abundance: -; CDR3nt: TGTGCCAGCAGCTGGGCCGCTAGCGGAGGCTCCTACGAGCAGTACTTC; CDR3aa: CASSWAASGGSYEQYF
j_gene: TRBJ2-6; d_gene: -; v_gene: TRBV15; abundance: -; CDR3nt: TGTGCCACCAGCGCAAGGGACGCCCCTAGATTGGGGGCCAACGTCCTGACTTTC; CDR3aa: CATSARDAPRLGANVLTF
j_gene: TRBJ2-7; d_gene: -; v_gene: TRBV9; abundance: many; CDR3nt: TGTGCCAGCAGCGTAGGGGGGACCTACGAGCAGTACTTC; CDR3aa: CASSVGGTYEQYF
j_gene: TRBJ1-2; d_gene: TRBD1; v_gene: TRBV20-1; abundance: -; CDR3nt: TGCAGTGCGAGGGGACAGGGATTAAACTATGGCTACACCTTC; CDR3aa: CSARGQGLNYGYTF
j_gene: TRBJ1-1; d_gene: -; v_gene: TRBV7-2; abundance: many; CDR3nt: TGTGCCAGCAGCTCGGGGCTGGGGAACACTGAAGCTTTCTTT; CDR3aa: CASSSGLGNTEAFF
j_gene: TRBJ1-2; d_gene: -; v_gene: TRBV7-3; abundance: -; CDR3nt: TGTGCGAGCAGCACAGCACAGTTTAGGGGCTATGGCTACACCTTC; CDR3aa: CASSTAQFRGYGYTF